The sequence of this T cell receptor beta chain was determined in a study of blood T cell repertoires in COVID-19 (dated by TCRdb to the early 2020s). Describing the broader study: Collaborator samples came from the United States, Italy and Spain and covered acute and convalescent phases of COVID-19. The material from the prospective study consisted of cDNA or gDNA derived from T cells, B-cell-depleted T cells, or PBMCs. Subjects who had been exposed to COVID-19, were actively infected with it, or had recovered from it provided the deeply sampled blood TCRbeta repertoires that made up the dataset. The repertoires were released in a freely available public database intended as a resource for research on the immune response to SARS-CoV-2. Samples were obtained from the ongoing ImmuneRACE study (first 160 participants) and from 1,000 to 1,500 subjects provided by 6 global collaborators. A de-identified subject ID, COVID-19 status, age in years and sex were almost always included in the sample metadata. Where available, HLA class I and class II types were obtained from metadata supplied by the sample provider rather than from assay-based typing.

TCRbeta CDR3 regions were amplified from genomic DNA by means of the immunoSEQ Assay, a bias-controlled multiplex PCR. The paper's processing steps were these. Nucleated cell counts per sample were estimated from amplification of reference gene primers within the assay. To quantify the absolute abundance of each unique TCRbeta CDR3 rearrangement, sequence reads were collapsed and filtered. Productive Simpson clonality was computed per sample as the square root of Simpson's diversity index over productive rearrangements. Imported from immuneACCESS, the table was reduced by TCRdb to in-frame sequences with V and J called. These copies leave out some clones; in studies compared against another copy, an unresolved V gene accounts for under half, and the cause of the remainder is not known. V and J calls and clone size are given by that table; D and trimming were obtained from the DNA. This sample is represented by under 250,000 clones; roughly nine tenths of them were singletons. Of the sample, approximately 1.2% falls within the top ten clones.

Results the study describes overall, beyond this receptor: Clinical and demographic metadata were provided uncurated, with the amount varying by source and participant.

CDR1 and CDR2 were assigned from the germline V gene as LGHNA and YNFKEQ. For this chain, trimming is 1 base at the V end and 1 base at the J end, and the number of junction bases without a gene match is 3. Including cysteine and phenylalanine, the CDR3 has 16 amino acids. The CDR3 DNA has 48 bases and is translated from base 1. Worth noting for this clone: The specificity of this receptor is unknown. No quality values exist for individual bases; no much larger clone is one base distant.

Whole blood was collected in K2EDTA tubes by collaborating institutions according to the institutions' own protocols. For TCRbeta analysis, collaborators shipped samples as frozen whole blood, isolated PBMCs, or DNA extracted from either of those sample types. The chain joins TRBV4-2 to TRBJ2-7; the central 11 bases match TRBD2. Sequenced sample: peripheral blood. The sequence was collected from a man aged 30 to 39 with acute or convalescent COVID-19. The CDR3 here reads CASSQALAGVSYEQYF. Read as DNA, the sequence is TGTGCCAGCAGCCAAGCACTAGCGGGAGTGTCCTACGAGCAGTACTTC.